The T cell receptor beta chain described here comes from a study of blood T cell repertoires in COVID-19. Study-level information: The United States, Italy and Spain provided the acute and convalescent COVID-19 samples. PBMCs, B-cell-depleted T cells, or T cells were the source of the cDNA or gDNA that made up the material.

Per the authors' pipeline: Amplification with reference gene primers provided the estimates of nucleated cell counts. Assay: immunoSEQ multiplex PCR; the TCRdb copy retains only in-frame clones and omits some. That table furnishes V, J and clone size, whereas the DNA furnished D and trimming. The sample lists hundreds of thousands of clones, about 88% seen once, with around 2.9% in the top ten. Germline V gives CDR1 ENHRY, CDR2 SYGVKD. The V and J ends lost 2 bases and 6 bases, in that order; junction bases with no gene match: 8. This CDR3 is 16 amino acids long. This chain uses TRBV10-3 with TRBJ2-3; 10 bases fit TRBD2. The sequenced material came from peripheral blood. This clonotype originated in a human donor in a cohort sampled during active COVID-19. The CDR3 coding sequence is TGTGCCATCAGTGAGAGGGAGCGGGGGGGCCGGGATACGCAGTATTTT. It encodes CAISERERGGRDTQYF.